This T cell receptor beta chain emerged from a study of T cell clonality in common variable immunodeficiency. Study-level findings and limits: CVID subjects had higher TCRbeta clonality than healthy controls, most marked in about a third.

Heparinized whole blood, about 4.5 to 9 ml, came from each donor. Germline V gene sequence: CDR1 LNHDA, CDR2 SQIVND (reference sequence). This CDR3 has 15 residues. V shed 5 bases and J 6 bases; nucleotides not matched to a gene: 8. This clone was counted at least ten times. No antigen is known for it. The sequenced fragment ends 3 residues before the CDR3 boundary, so the rest is inferred from the germline J gene. The identical CDR3 is also encoded by other nucleotide sequences in the sample. This table comes from immunoSEQ multiplex PCR, and its TCRdb copy is limited to in-frame clones, with some not included. There are under 45,000 clones in the sample, none observed a single time.

The chain has TRBV19 and TRBJ2-2; 8 bases map to TRBD2. The sequenced sample consisted of peripheral blood mononuclear cells. The TCR originated in a person between 18 and 69 years old in good health. CDR3 protein: CASSLNQAGAGELFF. The covered CDR3 bases are TGTGCCAGTAGTTTAAACCAAGCGGGAGCCGGGGAG.